The clone carrying this T cell receptor (beta chain) was observed a handful of times. CDR1 and CDR2 (germline): MNHEY, SVGEGT. V shed 5 bases, J shed 2 bases, and the junction held 7 bases outside the gene matches. This CDR3 is built from 16 residues. The data belong to a study of blood T cells in healthy people across ages. Then a second PCR, running roughly 7 to 11 cycles, was carried out with a sample-barcoded 5' primer and a J-beta primer mix. Each CDR3 protein is one row after TCRdb ran MiXCR on the 5' RACE reads. The table has under 800,000 distinct CDR3 sequences, around 21% seen once. The sequenced material came from blood. V is TRBV6-2 or TRBV6-3 and J is TRBJ2-7; 12 bases agree with TRBD2. The sequence was collected from a man between 65 and 79 years old in good health. CDR3 nucleotides: TGTGCCAGCAGTGAGATTGCTAGCGGGAGGGCCTACGAGCAGTACTTC. Translated, it gives CASSEIASGRAYEQYF.